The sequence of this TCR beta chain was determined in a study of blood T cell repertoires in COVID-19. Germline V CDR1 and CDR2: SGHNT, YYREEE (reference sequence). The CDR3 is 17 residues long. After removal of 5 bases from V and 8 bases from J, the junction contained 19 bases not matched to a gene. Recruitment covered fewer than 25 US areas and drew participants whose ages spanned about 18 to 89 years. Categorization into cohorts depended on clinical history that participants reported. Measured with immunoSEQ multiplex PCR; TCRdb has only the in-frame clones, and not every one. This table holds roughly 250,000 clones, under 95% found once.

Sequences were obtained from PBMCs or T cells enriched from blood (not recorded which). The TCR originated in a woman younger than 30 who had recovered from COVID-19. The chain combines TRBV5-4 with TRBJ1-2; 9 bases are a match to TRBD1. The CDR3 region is CASRSPGQGITSDGYTF. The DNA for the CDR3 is TGTGCCAGCAGATCTCCGGGACAGGGAATTACTTCGGACGGCTACACCTTC.